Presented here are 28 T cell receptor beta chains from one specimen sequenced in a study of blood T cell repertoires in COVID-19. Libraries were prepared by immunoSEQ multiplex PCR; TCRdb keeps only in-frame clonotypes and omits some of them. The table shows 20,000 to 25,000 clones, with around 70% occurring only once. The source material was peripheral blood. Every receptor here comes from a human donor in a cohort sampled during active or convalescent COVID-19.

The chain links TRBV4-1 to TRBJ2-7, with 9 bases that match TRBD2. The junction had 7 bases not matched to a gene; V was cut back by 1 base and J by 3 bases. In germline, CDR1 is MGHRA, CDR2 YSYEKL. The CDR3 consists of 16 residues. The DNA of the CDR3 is TGCGCCAGCAGCCAAGGGCAGACTAGCGGCATCTACGAGCAGTACTTC. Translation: CASSQGQTSGIYEQYF.

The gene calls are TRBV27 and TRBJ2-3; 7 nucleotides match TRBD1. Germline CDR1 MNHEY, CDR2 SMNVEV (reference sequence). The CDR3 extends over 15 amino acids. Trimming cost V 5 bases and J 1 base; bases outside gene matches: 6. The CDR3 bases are TGTGCCAGCAGTCTGACAGGGATTGGCACAGATACGCAGTATTTT. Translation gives CASSLTGIGTDTQYF.

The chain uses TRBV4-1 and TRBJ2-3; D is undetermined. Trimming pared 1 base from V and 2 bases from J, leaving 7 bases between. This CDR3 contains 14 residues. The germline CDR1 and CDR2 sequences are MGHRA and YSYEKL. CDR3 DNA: TGCGCCAGCAGCCAAGCCAGCGACACAGATACGCAGTATTTT. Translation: CASSQASDTDTQYF.

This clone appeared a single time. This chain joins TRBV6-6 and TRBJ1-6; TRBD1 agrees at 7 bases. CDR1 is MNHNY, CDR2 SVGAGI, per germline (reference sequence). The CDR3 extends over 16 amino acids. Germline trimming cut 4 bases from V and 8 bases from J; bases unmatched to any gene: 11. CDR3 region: CASSSMTGTKDSPLHF. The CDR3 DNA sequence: TGTGCCAGCAGTTCCATGACAGGGACAAAGGATTCACCCCTCCACTTT.

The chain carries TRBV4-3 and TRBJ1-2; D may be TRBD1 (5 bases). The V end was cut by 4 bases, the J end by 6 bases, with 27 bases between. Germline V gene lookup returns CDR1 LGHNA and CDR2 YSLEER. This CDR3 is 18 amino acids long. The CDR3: CASSPEGRMAHVFHGYTF. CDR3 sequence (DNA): TGCGCCAGCAGCCCGGAGGGACGGATGGCTCACGTCTTTCATGGCTACACCTTC.

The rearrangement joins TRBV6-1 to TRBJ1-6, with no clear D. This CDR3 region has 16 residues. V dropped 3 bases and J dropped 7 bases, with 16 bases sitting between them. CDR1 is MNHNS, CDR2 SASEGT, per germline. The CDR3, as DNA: TGTGCCAGCAGTGAGACGCGAGCGTCGGTAAATTCACCCCTCCACTTT. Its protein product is CASSETRASVNSPLHF.

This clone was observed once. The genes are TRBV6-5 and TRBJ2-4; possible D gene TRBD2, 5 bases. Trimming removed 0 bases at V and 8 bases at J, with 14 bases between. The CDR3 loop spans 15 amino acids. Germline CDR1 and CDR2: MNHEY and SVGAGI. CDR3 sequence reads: CASSYSRTGSDIQYF. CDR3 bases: TGTGCCAGCAGTTACTCGCGGACTGGTTCGGACATTCAGTACTTC.

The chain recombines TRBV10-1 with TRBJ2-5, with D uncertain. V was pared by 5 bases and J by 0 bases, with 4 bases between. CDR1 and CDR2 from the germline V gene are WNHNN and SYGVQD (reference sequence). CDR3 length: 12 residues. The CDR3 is CASSFNQETQYF. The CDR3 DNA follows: TGCGCCAGCAGTTTCAACCAAGAGACCCAGTACTTC.

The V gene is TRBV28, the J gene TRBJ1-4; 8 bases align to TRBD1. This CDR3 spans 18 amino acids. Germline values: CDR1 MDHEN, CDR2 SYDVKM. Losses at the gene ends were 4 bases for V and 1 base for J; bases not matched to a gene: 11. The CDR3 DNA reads TGTGCCAGCAGTTCAGGACAGGGCTCCCACTTAACTAATGAAAAACTGTTTTTT. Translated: CASSSGQGSHLTNEKLFF.

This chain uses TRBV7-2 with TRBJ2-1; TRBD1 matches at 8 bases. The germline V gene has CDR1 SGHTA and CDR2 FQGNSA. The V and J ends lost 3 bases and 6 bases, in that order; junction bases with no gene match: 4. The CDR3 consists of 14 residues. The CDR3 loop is CASSLQGARNEQFF. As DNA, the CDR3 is TGTGCCAGCAGCTTGCAGGGGGCCCGCAATGAGCAGTTCTTC.

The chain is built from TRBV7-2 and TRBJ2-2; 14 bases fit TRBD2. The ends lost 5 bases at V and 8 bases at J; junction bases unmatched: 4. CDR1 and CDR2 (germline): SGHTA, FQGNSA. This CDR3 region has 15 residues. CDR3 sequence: CASSQGLAGAGELFF. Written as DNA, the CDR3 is TGTGCCAGCAGCCAGGGACTAGCGGGAGCGGGGGAGCTGTTTTTT.

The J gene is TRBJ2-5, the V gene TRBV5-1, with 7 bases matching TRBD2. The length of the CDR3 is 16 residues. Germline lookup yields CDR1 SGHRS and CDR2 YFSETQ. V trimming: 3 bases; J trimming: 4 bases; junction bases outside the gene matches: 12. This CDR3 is CASSWAPGLSGETQYF. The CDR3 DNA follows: TGCGCCAGCAGCTGGGCTCCGGGACTATCCGGAGAGACCCAGTACTTC.

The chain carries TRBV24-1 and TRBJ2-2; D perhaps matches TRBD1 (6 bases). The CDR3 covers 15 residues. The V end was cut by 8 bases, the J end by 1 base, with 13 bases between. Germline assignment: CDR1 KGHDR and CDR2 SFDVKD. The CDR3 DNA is TGTGCCACCATGGGCAGAGGGGGGAACACCGGGGAGCTGTTTTTT. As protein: CATMGRGGNTGELFF.

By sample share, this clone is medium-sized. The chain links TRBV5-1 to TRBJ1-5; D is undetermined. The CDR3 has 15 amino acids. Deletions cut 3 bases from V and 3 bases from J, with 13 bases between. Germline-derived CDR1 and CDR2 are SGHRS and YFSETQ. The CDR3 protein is CASSSIRGDNQPQHF. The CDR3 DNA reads TGCGCCAGCAGCTCGATTCGGGGTGACAATCAGCCCCAGCATTTT.

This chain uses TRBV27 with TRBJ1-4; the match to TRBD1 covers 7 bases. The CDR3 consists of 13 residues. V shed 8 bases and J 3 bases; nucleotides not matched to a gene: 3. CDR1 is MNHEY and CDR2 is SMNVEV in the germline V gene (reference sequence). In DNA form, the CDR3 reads TGTGCCAGCTCCGGGACAGCTAATGAAAAACTGTTTTTT. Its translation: CASSGTANEKLFF.

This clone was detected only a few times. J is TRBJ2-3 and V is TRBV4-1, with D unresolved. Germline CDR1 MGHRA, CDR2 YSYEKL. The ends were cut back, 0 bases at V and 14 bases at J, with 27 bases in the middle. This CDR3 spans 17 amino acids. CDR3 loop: CASSQDVTRGRPGSWYF. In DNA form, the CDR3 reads TGCGCCAGCAGCCAAGATGTGACTCGTGGCCGGCCCGGATCCTGGTATTTT.

The CDR3 protein is CASSSPRVELAQYF. Here the CDR3 DNA reads TGTGCCAGCAGCTCCCCCAGGGTAGAGTTGGCCCAGTACTTC. The gene calls are TRBV7-2 and TRBJ2-5; D may be TRBD1 (5 bases). The germline V gene has CDR1 SGHTA and CDR2 FQGNSA. V gave up 4 bases and J gave up 9 bases, with 18 bases separating them. This CDR3 region has 14 residues.

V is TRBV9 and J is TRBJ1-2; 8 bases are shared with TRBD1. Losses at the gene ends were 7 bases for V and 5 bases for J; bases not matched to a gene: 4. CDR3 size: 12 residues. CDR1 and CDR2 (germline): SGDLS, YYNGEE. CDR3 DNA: TGTGCCAGCCAGGGGGCAGGGTATGGCTACACCTTC. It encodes CASQGAGYGYTF.

In DNA, the CDR3 is TGCAGTGCTAGTACCAGGGTCAATCAGCCCCAGCATTTT. This translates into CSASTRVNQPQHF. The chain joins TRBV20-1 to TRBJ1-5, with D perhaps matching TRBD1 (5 bases). This CDR3 is 13 amino acids long. The germline V gene encodes CDR1 DFQATT and CDR2 SNEGSKA (reference sequence). Trimming shortened V by 3 bases and J by 3 bases, and 9 bases separated the two germline ends.

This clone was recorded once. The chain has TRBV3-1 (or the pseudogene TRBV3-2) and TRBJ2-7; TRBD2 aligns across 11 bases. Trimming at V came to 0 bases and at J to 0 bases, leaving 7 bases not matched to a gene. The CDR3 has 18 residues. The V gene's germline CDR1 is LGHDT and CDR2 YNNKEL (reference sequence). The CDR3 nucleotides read TGTGCCAGCAGCCAAGAAGGGCTAGCGGGAGGCCCCTCCTACGAGCAGTACTTC. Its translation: CASSQEGLAGGPSYEQYF.

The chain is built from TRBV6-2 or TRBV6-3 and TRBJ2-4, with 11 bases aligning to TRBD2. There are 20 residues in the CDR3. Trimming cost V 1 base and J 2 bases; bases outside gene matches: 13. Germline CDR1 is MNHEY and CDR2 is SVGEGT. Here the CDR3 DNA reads TGTGCCAGCAGTTACTTGCGACTAGCGGGGACTCTAGGCCCCAAAAACATTCAGTACTTC. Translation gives CASSYLRLAGTLGPKNIQYF.

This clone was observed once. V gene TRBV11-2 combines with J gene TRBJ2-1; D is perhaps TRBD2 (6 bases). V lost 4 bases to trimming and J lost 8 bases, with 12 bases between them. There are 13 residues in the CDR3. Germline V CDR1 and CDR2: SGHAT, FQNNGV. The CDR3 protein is CASSSTSLYEQFF. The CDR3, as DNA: TGTGCCAGCAGCTCTACTAGCTTGTATGAGCAGTTCTTC. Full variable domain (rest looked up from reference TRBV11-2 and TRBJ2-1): EAGVAQSPRYKIIEKRQSVAFWCNPISGHATLYWYQQILGQGPKLLIQFQNNGVVDDSQLPKDRFSAERLKGVDSTLKIQPAKLEDSAVYLCASSSTSLYEQFFGPGTRLTVL.

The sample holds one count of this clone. The CDR3: CASSFHGTPQPQHF. The CDR3 nucleotides read TGTGCCAGCAGTTTTCACGGGACACCTCAGCCCCAGCATTTT. The rearrangement uses TRBV28 and TRBJ1-5; D is possibly TRBD1 (6 bases). The germline CDR1 and CDR2 sequences are MDHEN and SYDVKM. Trimming shortened V by 3 bases and J by 6 bases, and 12 bases separated the two germline ends. The CDR3 extends over 14 amino acids.

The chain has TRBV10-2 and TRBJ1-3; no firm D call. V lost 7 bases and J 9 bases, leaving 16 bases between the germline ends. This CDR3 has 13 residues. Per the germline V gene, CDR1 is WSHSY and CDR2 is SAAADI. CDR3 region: CASKSTAGGTIYF. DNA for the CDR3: TGCGCCAGCAAATCGACGGCTGGCGGCACCATATATTTT.

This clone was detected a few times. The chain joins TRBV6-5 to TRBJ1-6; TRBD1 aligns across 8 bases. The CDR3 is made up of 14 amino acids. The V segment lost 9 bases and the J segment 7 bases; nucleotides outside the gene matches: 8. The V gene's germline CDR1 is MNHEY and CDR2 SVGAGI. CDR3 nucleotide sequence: TGTGCCAGTCGCAGGGGGCAGGAAAATTCACCCCTCCACTTT. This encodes CASRRGQENSPLHF.

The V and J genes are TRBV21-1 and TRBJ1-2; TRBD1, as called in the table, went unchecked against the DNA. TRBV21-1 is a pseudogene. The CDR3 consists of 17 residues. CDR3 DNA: TGTGCCAGCAGCAAAGGGCAAGGGACACCCCTAAGGGGTGGCTACACCTTC. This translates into CASSKGQGTPLRGGYTF.

The CDR3 nucleotides read TGTGCCAGCACCATCGGTTCTGGAAACACCATATATTTT. As protein: CASTIGSGNTIYF. This chain links TRBV28 with TRBJ1-3; D remains unclear. Germline V gives CDR1 MDHEN, CDR2 SYDVKM. V lost 7 bases to trimming and J lost 1 base, with 8 bases between them. This CDR3 is built from 13 residues.

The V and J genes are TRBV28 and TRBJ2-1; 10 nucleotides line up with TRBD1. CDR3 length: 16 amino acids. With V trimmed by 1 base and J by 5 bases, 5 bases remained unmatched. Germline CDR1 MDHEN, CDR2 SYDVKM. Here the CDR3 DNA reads TGTGCCAGCAGTTTATCAGGGACAGGGGCACACAATGAGCAGTTCTTC. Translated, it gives CASSLSGTGAHNEQFF.